This T cell receptor (beta chain) was profiled in a study of T and B cells in COVID-19 patients. The wider study: Blood was sampled from COVID-19 patients who were either actively infected or recovered. Active-infection patients were older, median around 62 years, than recovered patients, median about 36 years.

Relative to its sample, this clonotype is medium-sized. Its antigen remains unknown. TRB rearrangements were amplified by multiplex PCR with BIOMED2 TRB-A/B primers. TCRdb re-called the multiplex PCR reads with MiXCR, one entry per CDR3 protein. The table lists roughly 4,700 distinct CDR3 sequences, 25% to 35% of them singletons. TRB was amplified from about 260-540 ng of blood genomic DNA. CDR3 length: 12 residues. Per the germline V gene, CDR1 is MNHEY and CDR2 is SMNVEV (reference sequence). Trimming pared 2 bases from V and 9 bases from J, leaving 8 bases between. Study-wide results and limits: In COVID-19 patients, T cell receptor beta variable and joining gene use was reportedly strongly skewed. At recovery TRB diversity and richness exceeded healthy donors, after highly clonal active COVID-19 repertoires.

The chain combines TRBV27 with TRBJ2-1; D could derive from TRBD1 or TRBD2 (5 bases each). The sequenced sample was blood. This clonotype was sampled from a human donor who had recovered from COVID-19. The CDR3 region has the DNA TGTGCCAGCAGTTTAGCAGGGACTGAGCAGTTCTTC. It yields the protein CASSLAGTEQFF.